The 17 T cell receptor beta chains below were found in one sample sequenced in a study of CD8 T cells in Susac syndrome. An amount of RNA that ranged from roughly 0.5 to 1 ug was reverse transcribed with random hexamers. TCRdb itself ran the immunoSEQ multiplex PCR reads through MiXCR, one entry per CDR3 protein. There are tens of thousands of distinct CDR3 sequences in the sample; around 94% occur only once, and roughly 0.26% lies in the top ten. Sequencing used CD8+ T cells from PBMCs. The receptors were gathered from a human donor in good health.

The V gene is TRBV12-3 or TRBV12-4, the J gene TRBJ2-1; TRBD1 matches at 7 bases. The length of the CDR3 is 16 residues. V dropped 1 base and J dropped 3; count of bases not matched to a gene: 6. CDR3 sequence reads: CASSLGSGGFYNEQFF. CDR3 nucleotide sequence: TGTGCCAGCAGTTTAGGGTCAGGGGGATTCTACAATGAGCAGTTCTTC.

The V gene is TRBV29-1, the J gene TRBJ2-1; TRBD1 aligns across 7 bases. The ends lost 0 bases at V and 9 bases at J; junction bases unmatched: 11. The CDR3 spans 15 residues. Germline loops: CDR1 SQVTM, CDR2 ANQGSEA. CDR3: CSVEDQTGYLGEQFF. The CDR3 region has the DNA TGCAGCGTTGAAGATCAGACAGGGTATCTAGGTGAGCAGTTCTTC.

This clonotype was found a few times. This chain connects TRBV3-1 to TRBJ2-7; 10 nucleotides match TRBD1. CDR1 and CDR2 from the germline V gene are LGHDT and YNNKEL (reference sequence). V shed 6 bases and J 2 bases; nucleotides not matched to a gene: 4. This CDR3 comprises 14 residues. CDR3 residues: CASSLGQGAYEQYF. The CDR3 nucleotides are TGTGCCAGCAGTCTTGGACAGGGGGCCTACGAGCAGTACTTC.

The V call is TRBV9, the J call TRBJ2-2, with 8 bases aligning to TRBD1. After removal of 2 bases from V and 3 bases from J, the junction contained 12 bases not matched to a gene. Germline V lookup: CDR1 SGDLS, CDR2 YYNGEE. CDR3 length: 18 amino acids. CDR3: CASSVHSDRGGYTGELFF. For the CDR3, the DNA is TGTGCCAGCAGCGTCCACTCCGACAGGGGTGGTTACACCGGGGAGCTGTTTTTT.

This chain connects TRBV4-1 to TRBJ1-2; 9 bases are shared with TRBD1. Looked up from germline, CDR1 is MGHRA and CDR2 is YSYEKL. The length of the CDR3 is 15 residues. V was clipped by 1 base and J by 6 bases; unmatched bases: 6. CDR3 amino acids: CASSQVLQGADGYTF. Written as DNA, the CDR3 is TGCGCCAGCAGCCAAGTCCTACAGGGGGCGGATGGCTACACCTTC.

There are a few counts of this clonotype. The rearrangement links TRBV6-1 to TRBJ2-3; D might be TRBD1 (6 bases). CDR1 is MNHNS and CDR2 is SASEGT in the germline V gene. The V end was cut by 6 bases, the J end by 5 bases, with 18 bases between. The length of the CDR3 is 15 residues. The CDR3 sequence: CASSLRDMKLDTQYF. CDR3 bases: TGTGCCAGCAGCCTCCGGGACATGAAGTTAGATACGCAGTATTTT.

In regard to this clonotype: At one end the junction does not follow the germline gene, possibly because of a read error. This sequence joins TRBV13 and TRBJ1-5; the D gene is possibly TRBD1 (6 bases). The CDR3 spans 15 residues. Germline loops: CDR1 PRHDT, CDR2 FYEKMQ (reference sequence). This chain's CDR3 is CASSLGGQPNQPQHF. The CDR3 nucleotides are TGTGCCAGCAGCCTAGGGGGGCAGCCCAATCAGCCCCAGCATTTT. Variable domain in full (rest from reference TRBV13 and TRBJ1-5): AAGVIQSPRHLIKEKRETATLKCYPIPRHDTVYWYQQGPGQDPQFLISFYEKMQSDKGSIPDRFSAQQFSDYHSELNMSSLELGDSALYFCASSLGGQPNQPQHFGDGTRLSIL.

The chain has TRBV6-2 or TRBV6-3 and TRBJ2-7, with a weak D call TRBD2 (5 bases). With 6 bases removed from V and 0 bases from J, the gap between germline ends came to 21 bases. Germline V gives CDR1 MNHEY, CDR2 SVGEGT. The CDR3 contains 17 residues. The CDR3 is CASSASVWERDSYEQYV. In DNA form, the CDR3 reads TGTGCCAGCAGCGCAAGCGTTTGGGAGCGCGACTCCTACGAGCAGTACGTC.

J is TRBJ1-2 and V is TRBV9; the D is unclear. CDR3 length equals 14 residues. Germline CDR1 is SGDLS and CDR2 is YYNGEE. The V end lost 1 base, the J end lost 3 bases, and 10 bases lay between the germline ends. CDR3 sequence reads: CASSVNRPYYGYTF. As DNA, the CDR3 is TGTGCCAGCAGCGTAAACAGACCTTACTATGGCTACACCTTC.

V is TRBV12-3 or TRBV12-4 and J is TRBJ2-1; D gene uncertain. CDR3 length: 13 amino acids. Deletions cut 6 bases from V and 7 bases from J, with 13 bases between. In DNA form, the CDR3 reads TGTGCCAGCAGCGACTCGGGCCGGAATGAGCAGTTCTTC. Residues: CASSDSGRNEQFF.

As for this clonotype: The junction departs from the called germline gene at one end, perhaps through a read error. The gene calls are TRBV4-1 and TRBJ2-5; D is uncertain. CDR1 and CDR2 (germline): MGHRA, YSYEKL. The CDR3 covers 13 residues. The CDR3 DNA follows: TGCGCCAGCAGCCGAGTTGGGCAAGGGACCCAGTACTTC. Translation gives CASSRVGQGTQYF.

The chain recombines TRBV9 with TRBJ2-1; perhaps TRBD2 as D (5 bases). The CDR3 consists of 14 residues. Trimming removed 3 bases from V and 0 bases from J, with 7 bases in between. CDR1 is SGDLS and CDR2 is YYNGEE in the germline V gene. The CDR3 region is CASSGRDSYNEQFF. The CDR3 DNA follows: TGTGCCAGCAGCGGCCGGGACTCCTACAATGAGCAGTTCTTC.

This rearrangement joins TRBV15 to TRBJ2-5; D remains unclear. Germline V gives CDR1 LNHNV, CDR2 YYDKDF (reference sequence). The V end was cut by 5 bases, the J end by 0 bases, with 10 bases between. The CDR3 totals 14 residues. DNA for the CDR3: TGTGCCACCAGCGTTCTCAAAAACCAAGAGACCCAGTACTTC. Its translation: CATSVLKNQETQYF. The variable domain in full, with the rest retrieved from reference TRBV15 and TRBJ2-5, is DAMVIQNPRYQVTQFGKPVTLSCSQTLNHNVMYWYQQKSSQAPKLLFHYYDKDFNNEADTPDNFQSRRPNTSFCFLDIRSPGLGDTAMYLCATSVLKNQETQYFGPGTRLLVL.

The V call is TRBV12-5, the J call TRBJ1-5, with D unresolved. The CDR3 totals 16 residues. CDR1 is LGHNT and CDR2 is FRNRAP in the germline V gene. The V and J ends lost 5 bases and 3 bases respectively, with 17 bases between them. The CDR3 here is CASGLHPPTDNQPQHF. The CDR3 DNA reads as TGTGCTAGTGGTCTCCACCCTCCGACGGACAATCAGCCCCAGCATTTT.

The rearrangement joins TRBV24-1 to TRBJ2-2; D is possibly TRBD2 (5 bases). There are 14 residues in the CDR3. V lost 2 bases, J lost 4 bases, and 7 bases lay in between. Germline V CDR1 and CDR2: KGHDR, SFDVKD. The CDR3 DNA follows: TGTGCCACCAGTGATTGGAGGACCACCGGGGAGCTGTTTTTT. Encoded protein: CATSDWRTTGELFF.

V and J are TRBV14 and TRBJ2-5; TRBD2 aligns across 11 bases. J was trimmed by 5 bases and V by 4 bases; bases with no gene match: 9. The CDR3 is 16 amino acids. Germline lookup yields CDR1 SGHDN and CDR2 FVKESK. CDR3: CASSRKILAGEETQYF. The CDR3 DNA sequence: TGTGCCAGCAGCCGCAAGATACTAGCGGGGGAGGAGACCCAGTACTTC. The full variable domain, its missing parts supplied by reference TRBV14 and TRBJ2-5, is EAGVTQFPSHSVIEKGQTVTLRCDPISGHDNLYWYRRVMGKEIKFLLHFVKESKQDESGMPNNRFLAERTGGTYSTLKVQPAELEDSGVYFCASSRKILAGEETQYFGPGTRLLVL.

V gene TRBV11-2 combines with J gene TRBJ2-3; D is unclear. The CDR3 is 13 residues long. V shed 4 bases and J shed 2 bases, with 7 bases lying between them. In germline, CDR1 is SGHAT, CDR2 FQNNGV. Written as DNA, the CDR3 is TGTGCCAGCAGCTCGGGCATCACAGATACGCAGTATTTT. Residues: CASSSGITDTQYF.